This T cell receptor (beta chain) was captured by sequencing in a study of neoadjuvant anti-PD-1 for oral cavity cancer (dated by TCRdb to about 2021). Describing the broader study: Three to four biweekly doses of nivolumab at 3 mg/kg were mostly administered to patients before curative-intent surgical resection. A fourth nivolumab dose was given around day 43 to patients without progression, and definitive surgical resection was performed in those patients on days 50-56. Under RECIST 1.1, patients with complete response, partial response or stable disease were classed as responders, and patients with progression were classed as non-responders. The parent correlative cohort included roughly 12 patients, with an approximately 32% response rate. The research as a whole found: After neoadjuvant nivolumab, T cell clonality (Gini index) in PBMCs was significantly higher in non-responders than in responders. Higher pretreatment blood TCRbeta clonality and lower post-treatment tumor TCRbeta clonality were correlated with higher pretreatment blood Treg/Th17 ratios. Only a few patients per response group were included in the TCR analyses, and the authors called for validation in larger cohorts.

This specimen's time point label, per the study, means: after neoadjuvant nivolumab, at surgical resection. Patients were newly diagnosed with stage II-IVA oral cavity squamous cell carcinoma and had received no prior systemic or radiation treatment. The cohort consisted of patients with HPV-negative, locally advanced oral cavity squamous cell carcinoma. Peripheral blood mononuclear cells were analyzed directly, without maintenance or expansion in culture. Samples came from a longitudinal correlative study of a single-arm phase II trial of neoadjuvant nivolumab in oral cavity squamous cell carcinoma. Subject-matched pre- and post-treatment PBMCs and tumors from three responders and three non-responders were subjected to genomic DNA-based TCRbeta sequencing. Peripheral blood mononuclear cells were collected before nivolumab treatment and again after treatment, at the time of surgery. Genomic DNA was isolated from PBMCs using the Maxwell RSC DNA from Cells kit.

PBMC libraries used mostly 480 ng of input genomic DNA for deep sequencing, with six replicates per sample. The immunoSEQ hsTCRbeta kit was used to prepare TCRbeta libraries according to the manufacturer's instructions. Sequencing of the completed libraries took place using an Illumina NovaSeq 6000 S4 flow cell after they had been pooled to approximately 2.8 nM. Under the source paper's analysis protocol: The immunoSEQ Analyzer handled quality control and preprocessing of the raw data. The analysis was limited to productive rearrangements, and each clonotype was defined by a unique CDR3 amino acid sequence. Repertoire clonality was estimated as the Gini-Simpson index, which was computed with the R package tcR. Gini indices were compared with Student's t test, and associations with tumor size change were assessed by Pearson correlation. The immuneACCESS repertoire file appears here via TCRdb, limited to in-frame rearrangements. These files lack a portion of the clones; in checked studies, under half of the deficit traces to unresolved V genes, and the cause of the others is not known. That table is the source of V, J and clone size, and D and trimming were worked out from the DNA. The sample table shows 55,000 to 80,000 clones, and 85% to 90% are seen once. The top ten clones comprise around 2.7% of the sample.

This clone was detected a few times. There is no known antigen for this receptor. Base qualities were left out, and no much larger clone turns up one base away. The germline V gene provides CDR1 SQVTM and CDR2 ANQGSEA. V and J are truncated by 3 bases and 14 bases respectively, leaving an intervening sequence of 19 bases. The CDR3 measures 12 amino acids from cysteine to phenylalanine. Only the CDR3 part of the read is kept: 36 bases, read in frame from the first base. Source: PBMCs, taken after nivolumab (anti-PD-1) treatment. This clonotype was obtained from a person aged 35-80 years with oral cavity squamous cell carcinoma. Recombination connected TRBV29-1 to TRBJ1-1; the D gene is possibly TRBD1, with 5 bases matching. CDR3 region: CSVDSGLACCFF. The DNA reads TGCAGCGTTGATTCGGGACTGGCTTGTTGCTTCTTT.